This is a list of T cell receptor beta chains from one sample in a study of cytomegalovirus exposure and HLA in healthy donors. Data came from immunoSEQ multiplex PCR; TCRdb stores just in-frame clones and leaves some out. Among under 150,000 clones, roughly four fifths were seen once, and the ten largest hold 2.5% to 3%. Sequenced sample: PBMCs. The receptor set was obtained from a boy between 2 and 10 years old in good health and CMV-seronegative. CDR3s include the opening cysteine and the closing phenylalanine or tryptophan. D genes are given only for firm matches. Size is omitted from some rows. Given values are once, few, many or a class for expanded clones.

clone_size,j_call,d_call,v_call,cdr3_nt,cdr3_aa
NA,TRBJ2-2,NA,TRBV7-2,TGTGCCAGCAGCTTAGCACACAACACCGGGGAGCTGTTTTTT,CASSLAHNTGELFF
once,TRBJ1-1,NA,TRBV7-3,TGTGCCAGCAGCCCGCAGGGTGGGGACACTGAAGCTTTCTTT,CASSPQGGDTEAFF
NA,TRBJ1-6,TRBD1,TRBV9,TGTGCCAGCAGCGTAGGTTCGGGCAGGGGGCCTGATCGAAATTCACCCCTCCACTTT,CASSVGSGRGPDRNSPLHF
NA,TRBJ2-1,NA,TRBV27,TGTGCCAGTTTTGACTCGGGGGACTACAATGAGCAGTTCTTC,CASFDSGDYNEQFF
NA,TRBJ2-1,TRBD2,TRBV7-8,TGTGCCAGCAGCCTAAGGGGACGAGCGGGGTACAATGAGCAGTTCTTC,CASSLRGRAGYNEQFF
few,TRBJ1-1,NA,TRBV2,TGTGCCAGCGGGGGGGGCACTGAAGCTTTCTTT,CASGGGTEAFF
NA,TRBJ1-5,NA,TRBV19,TGTGCCACAACGAGTGGGGGGATAGGGAAACAGCCCCAGCATTTT,CATTSGGIGKQPQHF
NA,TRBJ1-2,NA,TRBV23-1,TGCGCCAGCAGTCAATGGTGGTCAGGGGATGTCCCCTTC,CASSQWWSGDVPF
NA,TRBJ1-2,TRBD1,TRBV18,TGTGCCAGCTCACTCCAGTACCGGGACAGGGAAGGCTACACCTTC,CASSLQYRDREGYTF
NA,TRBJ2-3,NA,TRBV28,TGTGCCAGCAGTTCCTTTTACAGGGCTGCCACAGATACGCAGTATTTT,CASSSFYRAATDTQYF
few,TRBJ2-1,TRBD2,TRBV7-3,TGTGCCAGCAGCAACTACGGGGGGGGGAAAAATGAGCAGTTCTTC,CASSNYGGGKNEQFF
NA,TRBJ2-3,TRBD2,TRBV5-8,TGTGCCAGCAGCTTTACTAGCGGGGGCTTCTGGGTTGCGCAGTATTTT,CASSFTSGGFWVAQYF
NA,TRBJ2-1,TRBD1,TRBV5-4,TGTGCCAGCAGCCTGATACAGGGGATGGTGAGGAATGAGCAGTTCTTC,CASSLIQGMVRNEQFF
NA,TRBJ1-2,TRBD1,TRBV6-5,TGTGCCAGCAGTTACGAGGGGGCGTGGGGCTACACCTTC,CASSYEGAWGYTF
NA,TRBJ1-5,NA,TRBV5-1,TGCGCCAGCAGCCCCGGCGGGGATGTAGGCAATCAGCCCCAGCATTTT,CASSPGGDVGNQPQHF
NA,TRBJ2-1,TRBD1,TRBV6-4,TGTGCCAGCAGTGACTCCGACAGGGGGCCGGGCTCAGGGGAGCAGTTCTTC,CASSDSDRGPGSGEQFF
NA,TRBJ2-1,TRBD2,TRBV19,TGTGCCAGTAGTACCTTGACTAGCGGGAGGACTGAGGGTGAGCAGTTCTTC,CASSTLTSGRTEGEQFF
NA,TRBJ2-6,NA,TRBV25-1,TGTGCCAGCAGTTCTATCTCTGGGGCCAACGTCCTGACTTTC,CASSSISGANVLTF
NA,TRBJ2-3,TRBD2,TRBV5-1,TGCGCCAGCAGTCCTTCCTTAGCGGGTGGAACTAGCACAGATACGCAGTATTTT,CASSPSLAGGTSTDTQYF
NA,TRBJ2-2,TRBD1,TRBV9,TGTGCCAGCAGCTCCGGGACAGGGGTCACCGGGGAGCTGTTTTTT,CASSSGTGVTGELFF
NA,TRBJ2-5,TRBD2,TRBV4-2,TGTGCCAGCAGCCAGGCGCCAGCGGGGGCACCGGAGACCCAGTACTTC,CASSQAPAGAPETQYF
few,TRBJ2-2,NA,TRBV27,TGTGCCACCATGGACTTCCCCCCTGGTCACGCGAACACCGGGGAGCTGTTTTTT,CATMDFPPGHANTGELFF
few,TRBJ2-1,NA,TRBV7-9,TGTGCCAGCAGCCTCCTTCAGCAGTTCTTC,CASSLLQQFF
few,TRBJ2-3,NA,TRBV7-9,TGTGCCAGCAGCTTAGGGTCTAGCGTGGCGCAGTATTTT,CASSLGSSVAQYF
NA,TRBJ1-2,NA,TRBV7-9,TGTGCCAGCAGCCCACCTCAGGTTCCCTATGGCTACACCTTC,CASSPPQVPYGYTF
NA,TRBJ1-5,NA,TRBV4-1,TGCGCCAGCAGCCAAGAGGGGGCGGCCGTATGGGTAGGCAATCAGCCCCAGCATTTT,CASSQEGAAVWVGNQPQHF
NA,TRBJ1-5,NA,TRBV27,TGTGCCAGCAGTTTATCGGGCAGAGGGCAGCCCCAGCATTTT,CASSLSGRGQPQHF
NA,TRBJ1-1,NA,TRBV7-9,TGTGCCAGCAGTCCCCGCACTGAAACTGAAGCTTTCTTT,CASSPRTETEAFF
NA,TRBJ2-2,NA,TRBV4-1,TGCGCCAGCAGCCTGGCGGGGAACACCGGGGAGCTGTTTTTT,CASSLAGNTGELFF